This T cell receptor beta chain was documented in a study of OX40 agonist ivuxolimab in advanced cancers. Study in general: Six ivuxolimab dose levels, 0.01 to 10 mg/kg, were given intravenously every 2 weeks. Melanoma, hepatocellular carcinoma, head and neck or renal cell cancer occurred in dose-escalation patients. Three patients showed partial responses: one hepatocellular carcinoma and two cutaneous melanoma cases.

Assay: immunoSEQ multiplex PCR; the TCRdb copy retains only in-frame clones and omits some. The sample contains 65,000 to 75,000 clones, about 87% of which appear only once. Germline values: CDR1 SGHVS, CDR2 FQNEAQ. Trimming removed 5 bases from V and 7 bases from J; junction bases left unmatched: 10. This CDR3 has 14 amino acids. Peripheral blood came from all dose cohorts at three timepoints. The chain joins TRBV7-8 to TRBJ1-2; 7 positions agree with TRBD1. The source is an adult with an advanced solid tumor such as melanoma, head and neck, liver or kidney cancer. The sequencing here drew on CD4+ or CD8+ T cells sorted from blood, taken in a trial of the OX40 agonist ivuxolimab. CDR3 coding DNA: TGTGCCAGCAGCCTCCAACGACAGGGTACTGGCTACACCTTC. Translating gives CASSLQRQGTGYTF.